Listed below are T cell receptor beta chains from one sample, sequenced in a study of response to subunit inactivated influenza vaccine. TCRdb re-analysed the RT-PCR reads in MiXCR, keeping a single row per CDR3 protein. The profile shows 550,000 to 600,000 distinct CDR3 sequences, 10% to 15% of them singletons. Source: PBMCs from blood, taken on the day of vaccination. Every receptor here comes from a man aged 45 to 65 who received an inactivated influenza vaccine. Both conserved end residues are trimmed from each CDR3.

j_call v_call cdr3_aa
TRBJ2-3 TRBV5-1 ASSRGNVGTDTQY
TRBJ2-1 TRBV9 ASSHERTEAYNEQF
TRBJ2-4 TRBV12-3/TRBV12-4 ASSLWGPKNIQY
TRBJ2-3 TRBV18 ASAGAPLTDTQY
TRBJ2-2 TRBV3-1 ASSQGSGNTGELF
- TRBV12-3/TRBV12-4 ASSWYGKETQF
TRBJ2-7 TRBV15 ATRVPGSYEQY
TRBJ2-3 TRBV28 ASSHRQGGTDTQY
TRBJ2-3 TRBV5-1 ASTTTGTDTQY
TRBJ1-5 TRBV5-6 ASSQRRTATDQPQH
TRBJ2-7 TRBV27 ASSARDRDYEQY
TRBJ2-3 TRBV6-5 ASSDQEAASTDTQY
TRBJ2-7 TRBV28 ASSSPSTGGAYEQY
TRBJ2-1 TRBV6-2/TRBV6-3 ASRLLEVNEQF
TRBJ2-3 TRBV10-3 AISESSLADTQY
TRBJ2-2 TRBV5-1 ASSLESGGQTGELF
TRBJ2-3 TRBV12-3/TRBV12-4 ASSQDRRGPVSTDTQY
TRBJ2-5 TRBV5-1 ASSLWTGQETQY
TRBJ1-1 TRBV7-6 ASSSPGGALGDF
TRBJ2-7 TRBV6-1 ASSSSGKNYEQY
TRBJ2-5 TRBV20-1 SARGGAGDQETQY
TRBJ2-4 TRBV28 ASRVSDLLAKNIQY
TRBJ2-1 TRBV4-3 ASSQGQSSEQF
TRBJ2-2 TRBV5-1 ASSLGSGTGELF
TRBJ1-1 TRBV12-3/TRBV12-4 ASSPGSSTEAF
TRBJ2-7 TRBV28 ASNRGNYEQY